What follows are 30 T cell receptor beta chains derived from one specimen sequenced in a study of cytotoxic CD8 clonotypes in ibrutinib-treated CLL. The repertoire was sequenced with immunoSEQ multiplex PCR; TCRdb's copy has only in-frame clones and lacks some. The sample gives over 250,000 clones, approximately 79% of which show up once; about 5.7% is in the top ten. The sample in question was PBMCs, obtained at disease progression, from a patient treated with ibrutinib. The source of these receptors is a human donor with chronic lymphocytic leukemia.

This clone occurred a few times. V is TRBV2 and J is TRBJ2-3; the D gene is possibly TRBD2 (6 bases). This CDR3 has 13 amino acids. The germline gives CDR1 SNHLY, CDR2 FYNNEI. Deletions cut 6 bases from V and 2 bases from J, with 9 bases between. In nucleotides, the CDR3 is TGTGCCAGCAGGCGGGATCTCACAGATACGCAGTATTTT. Amino acid sequence: CASRRDLTDTQYF.

The rearrangement joins TRBV10-3 to TRBJ2-3; 14 bases map to TRBD2. In germline, CDR1 is ENHRY, CDR2 SYGVKD. V was pared by 7 bases and J by 6 bases, with 6 bases of the junction left unmatched. This CDR3 has 15 amino acids. Here the CDR3 reads CAITGLAGGKDTQYF. CDR3 bases: TGTGCCATCACCGGACTAGCGGGAGGCAAGGATACGCAGTATTTT.

The chain employs TRBV10-3 and TRBJ2-3; D may be TRBD1 (6 bases). V dropped 7 bases and J dropped 0 bases, with 14 bases sitting between them. This CDR3 spans 15 amino acids. CDR1 is ENHRY, CDR2 SYGVKD, per germline. DNA of the CDR3: TGTGCCATCAAAGAGACAGGACGGAGCACAGATACGCAGTATTTT. This encodes CAIKETGRSTDTQYF.

The chain links TRBV5-1 to TRBJ1-4; 9 bases line up with TRBD1. The V and J ends lost 2 bases and 8 bases, in that order; junction bases with no gene match: 7. Germline CDR1 and CDR2: SGHRS and YFSETQ. The CDR3 extends over 15 amino acids. This chain's CDR3 is CASSFTGGGGEKLFF. The CDR3, as DNA: TGCGCCAGCAGCTTTACAGGGGGCGGGGGAGAAAAACTGTTTTTT.

The V gene is TRBV7-6, the J gene TRBJ2-3; the D gene is possibly TRBD1 (5 bases). Trimming shortened V by 3 bases and J by 2 bases, and 9 bases separated the two germline ends. The CDR3 contains 14 residues. The germline CDR1 and CDR2 sequences are SGHVS and FNYEAQ. In nucleotides, the CDR3 is TGTGCCAGCAGCTTTCTGGACAACACAGATACGCAGTATTTT. Its protein is CASSFLDNTDTQYF. Supplemented by reference TRBV7-6 and TRBJ2-3, the full variable domain reads GAGVSQSPRYKVTKRGQDVALRCDPISGHVSLYWYRQALGQGPEFLTYFNYEAQQDKSGLPNDRFSAERPEGSISTLTIQRTEQRDSAMYRCASSFLDNTDTQYFGPGTRLTVL.

The sample holds a few counts of this clone. The chain uses TRBV7-9 and TRBJ2-7, with 7 bases fitting TRBD1. The CDR3 contains 16 residues. Germline assignment: CDR1 SEHNR and CDR2 FQNEAQ (reference sequence). V was pared by 4 bases and J by 4 bases, with 13 bases of the junction left unmatched. The CDR3 DNA reads as TGTGCCAGCAGCTCGGGACAGCTCAGGGGGAAATACGAGCAGTACTTC. Residues: CASSSGQLRGKYEQYF. Based on the CDR3 plus reference TRBV7-9 and TRBJ2-7, the full variable domain is DTGVSQNPRHKITKRGQNVTFRCDPISEHNRLYWYRQTLGQGPEFLTYFQNEAQLEKSRLLSDRFSAERPKGSFSTLEIQRTEQGDSAMYLCASSSGQLRGKYEQYFGPGTRLTVT.

The gene calls are TRBV11-2 and TRBJ2-5, with 9 positions matching TRBD2. Germline V gives CDR1 SGHAT, CDR2 FQNNGV. V lost 6 bases to trimming and J lost 6 bases; unmatched junction nucleotides: 8. The CDR3 totals 14 residues. The CDR3 bases are TGTGCCAGCAGGGACTCTAGCGGGATGAAGACCCAGTACTTC. Amino acid sequence: CASRDSSGMKTQYF.

This clone has just one count. This rearrangement joins TRBV5-1 to TRBJ1-1; D is possibly TRBD1 (5 bases). This CDR3 comprises 13 residues. V was shortened by 5 bases and J by 4 bases, with 12 bases between the two germline ends. Germline loops: CDR1 SGHRS, CDR2 YFSETQ. The CDR3 sequence is CASSSGFGTEAFF. The DNA for the CDR3 is TGCGCCAGCAGTTCAGGGTTCGGCACTGAAGCTTTCTTT.

V is TRBV7-2 and J is TRBJ1-4, with a tentative D call TRBD1 (6 bases). This CDR3 has 16 amino acids. With 3 bases removed from V and 11 bases from J, the gap between germline ends came to 22 bases. CDR1 is SGHTA, CDR2 FQGNSA, per germline. This chain's CDR3 is CASSFRSGQGMGKLFF. In DNA form, the CDR3 reads TGTGCCAGCAGCTTTCGGTCGGGGCAGGGGATGGGGAAACTGTTTTTT.

The V and J genes are TRBV2 and TRBJ2-5; D is perhaps TRBD1 (6 bases). Germline V gene lookup returns CDR1 SNHLY and CDR2 FYNNEI. The germline V and J ends were trimmed by 7 bases and 0 bases, with 15 bases remaining between them. The CDR3 is 15 amino acids. The CDR3: CASKTQGWYQETQYF. As DNA, the CDR3 is TGTGCCAGCAAAACACAGGGATGGTACCAAGAGACCCAGTACTTC.

As DNA, the CDR3 is TGTGCCAGCAGTTACGCCAGGGTGCTCTCCTACGAGCAGTACTTC. Translating it yields CASSYARVLSYEQYF. The chain combines TRBV6-5 with TRBJ2-7; D is perhaps TRBD1 (5 bases). Per the germline V gene, CDR1 is MNHEY and CDR2 is SVGAGI. The V end lost 2 bases, the J end lost 0 bases, and 11 bases lay between the germline ends. CDR3 size: 15 residues.

V usage is TRBV29-1 and J usage is TRBJ2-1, with a weak D call TRBD2 (7 bases). Germline V lookup: CDR1 SQVTM, CDR2 ANQGSEA. V lost 4 bases and J 3 bases, leaving 16 bases between the germline ends. The CDR3 has 15 amino acids. The CDR3 protein is CSVVGGADIYNEQFF. The CDR3 region has the DNA TGCAGCGTTGTGGGGGGGGCAGATATCTACAATGAGCAGTTCTTC.

The gene calls are TRBV9 and TRBJ2-7; D may be TRBD2 (5 bases). Trimming cost V 3 bases and J 3 bases, with 16 bases left between them. The CDR3 spans 15 residues. Germline CDR1 and CDR2: SGDLS and YYNGEE. The CDR3 region has the DNA TGTGCCAGCAGCGGTGGAAGGTATCGGGACTACGAGCAGTACTTC. This translates into CASSGGRYRDYEQYF.

The rearrangement uses TRBV21-1 and TRBJ2-7; the table's D call, TRBD1, was not checked against the DNA. TRBV21-1 is a known pseudogene. This CDR3 spans 16 amino acids. The CDR3 nucleotides read TGTGCCAGCAGCAAAGGGGGCAGGGGGCAACCCTACGAGCAGTACTTC. It specifies CASSKGGRGQPYEQYF.

The V gene is TRBV7-2, the J gene TRBJ2-3; possibly TRBD1 or TRBD2 for D (6 bases each). This CDR3 region has 15 residues. From germline, CDR1 is SGHTA and CDR2 FQGNSA. The V end was cut by 2 bases, the J end by 5 bases, with 14 bases between. The CDR3 DNA reads as TGTGCCAGCAGCTTAATCGGGGGCTGGGAAGATACGCAGTATTTT. Translating it yields CASSLIGGWEDTQYF.

This chain connects TRBV7-2 to TRBJ2-7; D gene unclear. V gave up 2 bases and J gave up 0 bases, with 2 bases separating them. Germline V gene data show CDR1 as SGHTA and CDR2 as FQGNSA. The CDR3 consists of 12 residues. This CDR3 reads CASSLPSYEQYF. CDR3 bases: TGTGCCAGCAGCTTACCCTCCTACGAGCAGTACTTC.

The chain employs TRBV29-1 and TRBJ2-7; D gene ambiguous. Germline CDR1 and CDR2: SQVTM and ANQGSEA. Trimming stripped 4 bases from V and 6 bases from J, with 13 bases between. CDR3 length: 12 residues. CDR3 coding DNA: TGCAGCGTTGTTTGGACGACTCTCGAGCAGTACTTC. Its translation: CSVVWTTLEQYF.

The gene calls are TRBV5-1 and TRBJ1-1; D unresolved. Trimming shortened V by 1 base and J by 11 bases, and 15 bases separated the two germline ends. Germline V gives CDR1 SGHRS, CDR2 YFSETQ. The CDR3 is 13 residues long. The CDR3: CASSLNGHTQAFF. Here the CDR3 DNA reads TGCGCCAGCAGCTTGAACGGTCATACGCAGGCTTTCTTT.

The chain uses TRBV13 and TRBJ2-7, with 8 nucleotides matching TRBD1. The CDR3 contains 13 residues. Germline CDR1 reads PRHDT; CDR2 reads FYEKMQ (reference sequence). Germline trimming cut 6 bases from V and 6 bases from J; bases unmatched to any gene: 7. CDR3 sequence reads: CASSPDRGVEQYF. The CDR3 DNA reads TGTGCCAGCAGTCCAGACAGGGGCGTCGAGCAGTACTTC.

This chain links TRBV28 with TRBJ2-3; 8 bases line up with TRBD2. V trimming: 3 bases; J trimming: 0 bases; junction bases outside the gene matches: 11. This CDR3 contains 18 residues. Germline V gene data show CDR1 as MDHEN and CDR2 as SYDVKM. Written as DNA, the CDR3 is TGTGCCAGCAGTTTGACACAACCGAGCGGGAGAAGCACAGATACGCAGTATTTT. This encodes CASSLTQPSGRSTDTQYF.

The rearrangement links TRBV5-6 to TRBJ2-7; the D is unclear. The CDR3 covers 15 residues. In germline, CDR1 is SGHDT, CDR2 YYEEEE. Deletions cut 2 bases from V and 0 bases from J, with 12 bases between. This CDR3 is CASSFLGWSSYEQYF. The CDR3 DNA sequence: TGTGCCAGCAGCTTTCTCGGGTGGAGCTCCTACGAGCAGTACTTC.

This rearrangement joins TRBV2 to TRBJ2-7; 9 nucleotides align to TRBD2. Germline V gives CDR1 SNHLY, CDR2 FYNNEI. The CDR3 covers 15 residues. The V gene end was trimmed by 8 bases and the J gene end by 2 bases; junction bases not matched to a gene: 10. The DNA of the CDR3 is TGTGCCAGCCGCCGGATAGCGGGGGACCCCTACGAGCAGTACTTC. It is translated as CASRRIAGDPYEQYF.

This chain connects TRBV5-1 to TRBJ1-2; D gene ambiguous. The V end was cut by 4 bases, the J end by 8 bases, with 21 bases between. This CDR3 region has 15 residues. The germline V gene encodes CDR1 SGHRS and CDR2 YFSETQ. The CDR3 loop is CASSPDREPARGYTF. As DNA, the CDR3 is TGCGCCAGCAGCCCGGACCGGGAACCAGCACGGGGCTACACCTTC.

The chain has TRBV29-1 and TRBJ2-1; D call uncertain. This CDR3 is 14 amino acids long. Germline V gives CDR1 SQVTM, CDR2 ANQGSEA. V dropped 1 base and J dropped 2 bases, with 9 bases sitting between them. This CDR3 reads CSVEGLTTYNEQFF. The CDR3 DNA reads TGCAGCGTTGAAGGGCTTACAACCTACAATGAGCAGTTCTTC.

J is TRBJ2-2 and V is TRBV5-1, with 12 bases aligning to TRBD2. The V and J ends lost 0 bases and 6 bases, in that order; junction bases with no gene match: 6. CDR1 and CDR2 from the germline V gene are SGHRS and YFSETQ. The CDR3 is made up of 17 amino acids. CDR3 bases: TGCGCCAGCAGCTTGGGACTAGCGGGAGTAGGGGCCGGGGAGCTGTTTTTT. Amino acids: CASSLGLAGVGAGELFF.

The rearrangement joins TRBV7-9 to TRBJ2-5; no clear D gene. CDR1 and CDR2 from the germline V gene are SEHNR and FQNEAQ (reference sequence). The CDR3 covers 15 residues. V was clipped by 7 bases and J by 1 base, with 16 bases between them. The CDR3 sequence: CASTPSGVLQETQYF. The CDR3 DNA follows: TGTGCCAGCACCCCTTCTGGGGTTCTCCAAGAGACCCAGTACTTC.

This clone was found a few times. This chain links TRBV15 with TRBJ2-1; the D is unclear. Germline V lookup: CDR1 LNHNV, CDR2 YYDKDF (reference sequence). The CDR3 is 14 amino acids. The V end was cut by 5 bases, the J end by 5 bases, with 13 bases between. The CDR3 DNA sequence: TGTGCCACCAGCCAAAGAAGTTTCAACAATGAGCAGTTCTTC. Amino acids: CATSQRSFNNEQFF.

The V and J genes are TRBV27 and TRBJ1-1; no firm D call. This CDR3 has 12 residues. CDR1 is MNHEY, CDR2 SMNVEV, per germline (reference sequence). The V gene lost 8 bases and the J gene lost 1 base, with 8 bases spanning the gap. The CDR3 is CASWEQNTEAFF. CDR3 sequence (DNA): TGTGCCAGCTGGGAACAGAACACTGAAGCTTTCTTT.

The CDR3 nucleotides read TGTGCCAGCAGCTTAGGCGAAGGGACAGGCTATGGCTACACCTTC. Its protein product is CASSLGEGTGYGYTF. The chain carries TRBV13 and TRBJ1-2, with TRBD1 matching 8 bases. CDR3 length equals 15 residues. Germline V lookup: CDR1 PRHDT, CDR2 FYEKMQ (reference sequence). V lost 0 bases, J lost 4 bases, and 4 bases stayed unmatched.

V and J are TRBV7-3 and TRBJ2-5, with D tentatively TRBD1 or TRBD2 (5 bases each). The V end lost 2 bases, the J end lost 7 bases, and 8 bases lay between the germline ends. CDR3 length: 12 amino acids. Germline CDR1 is SGHTA and CDR2 is FQGTGA. The chain's CDR3 is CASSLLGGTQYF. CDR3 DNA: TGTGCCAGCAGCTTACTTGGGGGGACCCAGTACTTC.